This T cell receptor (beta chain) was sequenced for a study of early T cells in non-severe SARS-CoV-2 infection. Findings and caveats of the study: There was a bias toward anti-spike CD8 responses in VDJdb matching, which missed private and CD4 specificities.

The CDR3 runs 14 residues. From germline, CDR1 is SGHRS and CDR2 YFSETQ. The V and J ends lost 2 bases and 5 bases respectively, with 11 bases between them. This clonotype has just a few counts. Its antigen remains unknown. Attachment of unique molecular identifiers was made to individual cDNA molecules. Via MiXCR, TCRdb re-called the 5' RACE reads, giving one row per CDR3 protein. The table shows some 67,000 distinct CDR3 sequences, with roughly 13% occurring only once. The specimen was whole blood. The source is an adult who was a healthcare worker with PCR-confirmed SARS-CoV-2 infection or an uninfected control (not recorded which). The chain carries TRBV5-1 and TRBJ2-4, with a tentative D call TRBD1 (5 bases). The CDR3 nucleotides read TGCGCCAGCAGCTTCGACAGCTCCCAAAACATTCAGTACTTC. Translating gives CASSFDSSQNIQYF.